These 32 T cell receptor beta chains share one sample of origin, sequenced in a study of shared clonotypes between healthy human individuals. Some clones are missing from TCRdb's copy, which holds only in-frame ones; the method was immunoSEQ multiplex PCR. Of roughly 590,000 clones listed, less than 97% are singletons. Naive CD8 cells, CD45RO-negative and positively selected for CCR7, excluded terminally differentiated effector memory CD45RA+ cells. Material for sequencing was naive CD8+ T cells sorted from blood. These receptors all come from a woman aged 25 to 45 in good health.

CDR3 sequence (DNA): TGCGCCAGCAGAGAGGGAGGGTGGGACAATGAGCAGTTCTTC. Amino acids: CASREGGWDNEQFF. The rearrangement links TRBV10-2 to TRBJ2-1; 7 nucleotides align to TRBD2. With V trimmed by 6 bases and J by 5 bases, 7 bases remained unmatched. This CDR3 region has 14 residues. CDR1 is WSHSY, CDR2 SAAADI, per germline.

This chain uses TRBV5-1 with TRBJ1-5; D is perhaps TRBD1 (5 bases). Per the germline V gene, CDR1 is SGHRS and CDR2 is YFSETQ. CDR3 length: 13 residues. V was clipped by 3 bases and J by 8 bases, with 12 bases between them. The chain's CDR3 is CASSSGPGEPQHF. The CDR3 coding sequence is TGCGCCAGCAGCTCGGGACCTGGGGAGCCCCAGCATTTT.

The chain links TRBV7-9 to TRBJ2-7; TRBD1 aligns across 8 bases. The V and J ends lost 0 bases and 7 bases, in that order; junction bases with no gene match: 2. The CDR3 is 13 amino acids. Germline V lookup: CDR1 SEHNR, CDR2 FQNEAQ (reference sequence). This chain's CDR3 is CASSLADRVEQYF. CDR3 nucleotides: TGTGCCAGCAGCTTAGCGGACAGGGTGGAGCAGTACTTC.

The chain employs TRBV18 and TRBJ2-1; the D call may be TRBD1 or TRBD2 (5 bases each). Trimming cost V 2 bases and J 0 bases, with 8 bases left between them. Germline CDR1 KGHSH, CDR2 LQKENI. The CDR3 covers 15 residues. The CDR3 protein is CASSPGGSSYNEQFF. CDR3 nucleotides: TGTGCCAGCTCACCAGGGGGAAGCTCCTACAATGAGCAGTTCTTC.

V and J are TRBV13 and TRBJ2-5; 11 positions agree with TRBD2. Germline CDR1 PRHDT, CDR2 FYEKMQ (reference sequence). This CDR3 spans 16 amino acids. The junction had 3 bases not matched to a gene; V was cut back by 1 base and J by 2 bases. CDR3 protein: CASSLALAGGQETQYF. DNA for the CDR3: TGTGCCAGCAGCTTAGCGCTAGCGGGAGGACAAGAGACCCAGTACTTC.

The CDR3 DNA is TGTGCCAGCAGTTTAGTATTAGCGGAGGGCCCGAACACCGGGGAGCTGTTTTTT. This gives the protein CASSLVLAEGPNTGELFF. The chain joins TRBV27 to TRBJ2-2; weak D call: TRBD2 (6 bases). Looked up from germline, CDR1 is MNHEY and CDR2 is SMNVEV (reference sequence). The ends were cut back, 2 bases at V and 0 bases at J, with 16 bases in the middle. This CDR3 contains 18 residues.

This chain connects TRBV5-4 to TRBJ2-7; D may be TRBD1 (5 bases). The CDR3 is 14 amino acids. Germline CDR1 and CDR2: SGHNT and YYREEE (reference sequence). V lost 0 bases to trimming and J lost 0 bases, with 7 bases between them. CDR3 residues: CASSLGGASYEQYF. CDR3 nucleotides: TGTGCCAGCAGCTTGGGGGGCGCCTCCTACGAGCAGTACTTC.

This CDR3 is CASSVALGTEGYTF. DNA of the CDR3: TGTGCCAGCAGCGTAGCTCTGGGGACGGAGGGCTACACCTTC. The rearrangement joins TRBV9 to TRBJ1-2; a weak D match, TRBD1 (5 bases). The CDR3 has 14 residues. Trimming pared 0 bases from V and 8 bases from J, leaving 14 bases between. Per germline, CDR1 SGDLS and CDR2 YYNGEE.

The rearrangement joins TRBV7-9 to TRBJ2-2, with D maybe TRBD2 (6 bases). The CDR3 has 15 amino acids. Per germline, CDR1 SEHNR and CDR2 FQNEAQ (reference sequence). The V end lost 8 bases, the J end lost 2 bases, and 15 bases lay between the germline ends. The CDR3 sequence: CASPDWRGNTGELFF. The CDR3 nucleotides read TGTGCCAGCCCGGACTGGAGGGGAAACACCGGGGAGCTGTTTTTT.

The chain joins TRBV19 to TRBJ1-5; D gene ambiguous. V lost 3 bases, J lost 7 bases, and 13 bases lay in between. CDR1 is LNHDA and CDR2 is SQIVND in the germline V gene (reference sequence). The CDR3 extends over 14 amino acids. Here the CDR3 reads CASSIPDFVQPQHF. The CDR3 DNA sequence: TGTGCCAGTAGTATTCCGGACTTCGTCCAGCCCCAGCATTTT.

This clone has a single count. The chain employs TRBV27 and TRBJ2-3; possibly TRBD2 for D (6 bases). With 1 base removed from V and 2 bases from J, the gap between germline ends came to 10 bases. Germline V CDR1 and CDR2: MNHEY, SMNVEV (reference sequence). The CDR3 is 15 residues long. The CDR3 spells CASSLYGGVTDTQYF. The DNA for the CDR3 is TGTGCCAGCAGTTTATACGGGGGAGTCACAGATACGCAGTATTTT.

The V and J genes are TRBV28 and TRBJ1-1; 10 bases agree with TRBD1. The V gene's germline CDR1 is MDHEN and CDR2 SYDVKM. V lost 3 bases, J lost 3 bases, and 10 bases stayed unmatched. There are 17 residues in the CDR3. The CDR3 region is CASSFPRDRGFDTEAFF. For the CDR3, the DNA is TGTGCCAGCAGTTTCCCCCGGGACAGGGGATTTGACACTGAAGCTTTCTTT.

The rearrangement joins TRBV6-5 to TRBJ1-5; 10 positions agree with TRBD1. This CDR3 spans 14 amino acids. CDR1 and CDR2 from the germline V gene are MNHEY and SVGAGI. After removal of 5 bases from V and 6 bases from J, the junction contained 4 bases not matched to a gene. In DNA form, the CDR3 reads TGTGCCAGCAGTCCTGACAGGGGGCGTCAGCCCCAGCATTTT. The encoded protein is CASSPDRGRQPQHF.

This sequence joins TRBV7-9 and TRBJ2-7, with D perhaps given as TRBD1 or TRBD2 (6 bases each). This CDR3 has 14 amino acids. Deletions cut 5 bases from V and 3 bases from J, with 14 bases between. The V gene's germline CDR1 is SEHNR and CDR2 FQNEAQ (reference sequence). CDR3 residues: CASSQEGGYYEQYF. The CDR3 nucleotides are TGTGCCAGCAGCCAAGAGGGGGGTTACTACGAGCAGTACTTC.

This rearrangement joins TRBV27 to TRBJ2-1, with D possibly being TRBD1 (6 bases). Trimming removed 2 bases from V and 7 bases from J, with 12 bases in between. CDR1 MNHEY and CDR2 SMNVEV come from the germline V gene (reference sequence). This CDR3 is 14 amino acids long. CDR3 in amino acids: CASSLIGTTNEQFF. The CDR3, as DNA: TGTGCCAGCAGTTTAATTGGGACAACGAATGAGCAGTTCTTC.

The chain combines TRBV7-9 with TRBJ2-7; D remains unclear. Trimming shortened V by 1 base and J by 1 base, and 14 bases separated the two germline ends. CDR3 length equals 16 residues. Germline CDR1 SEHNR, CDR2 FQNEAQ (reference sequence). The CDR3 reads CASSLDLGLLSYEQYF. The CDR3 DNA is TGTGCCAGCAGCTTAGATCTAGGCCTTCTTTCCTACGAGCAGTACTTC.

The chain links TRBV14 to TRBJ2-7; D is possibly TRBD1 or TRBD2 (6 bases each). This CDR3 is 15 amino acids long. The V end lost 1 base, the J end lost 1 base, and 11 bases lay between the germline ends. CDR1 and CDR2 from the germline V gene are SGHDN and FVKESK. This CDR3 is CASSQATGASYEQYF. DNA of the CDR3: TGTGCCAGCAGCCAAGCAACGGGGGCGTCCTACGAGCAGTACTTC.

V and J are TRBV7-8 and TRBJ1-4, with D possibly TRBD1 on 5 matching bases. This CDR3 is 16 amino acids long. Trimming cost V 6 bases and J 5 bases, with 19 bases left between them. Looked up from germline, CDR1 is SGHVS and CDR2 is FQNEAQ. The CDR3 is CASRKGRGWGNEKLFF. CDR3 coding DNA: TGTGCCAGCAGAAAAGGACGCGGTTGGGGGAATGAAAAACTGTTTTTT.

In the case of this clone: This CDR3 is also generated by other DNA sequences in the sample. V gene TRBV9 combines with J gene TRBJ2-7, with TRBD1 as a possible D gene (6 bases). The length of the CDR3 is 14 residues. The germline gives CDR1 SGDLS, CDR2 YYNGEE. The V gene lost 2 bases and the J gene lost 1 base, with 10 bases spanning the gap. This CDR3 is CASSVQGSSYEQYF. As DNA, the CDR3 is TGTGCCAGCAGCGTGCAGGGGTCTTCCTACGAGCAGTACTTC.

The CDR3, as DNA: TGTGCCAGCATTCCCTGGTTTGGGGAAGAGACCCAGTACTTC. Protein product: CASIPWFGEETQYF. The chain links TRBV6-1 to TRBJ2-5; D remains ambiguous. This CDR3 contains 14 residues. Trimming removed 7 bases from V and 3 bases from J, with 15 bases in between. Germline V lookup: CDR1 MNHNS, CDR2 SASEGT.

The V and J genes are TRBV6-5 and TRBJ2-7; TRBD2 aligns across 8 bases. The junction had 13 bases not matched to a gene; V was cut back by 9 bases and J by 3 bases. CDR1 and CDR2 (germline): MNHEY, SVGAGI. This CDR3 contains 15 residues. CDR3 amino acids: CARPYKLSGSYEQYF. The CDR3 nucleotides are TGTGCCAGGCCATATAAGTTAAGCGGGAGCTACGAGCAGTACTTC.

The chain recombines TRBV9 with TRBJ2-3, with D hard to call. CDR1 SGDLS and CDR2 YYNGEE come from the germline V gene. This CDR3 has 12 residues. V gave up 0 bases and J gave up 9 bases, with 8 bases separating them. The CDR3: CASSVADETQYF. In nucleotides, the CDR3 is TGTGCCAGCAGCGTAGCAGATGAGACGCAGTATTTT.

Only one count was recorded for this clone. This chain connects TRBV6-5 to TRBJ1-5, with 9 bases identical to TRBD1. Germline-derived CDR1 and CDR2 are MNHEY and SVGAGI. This CDR3 contains 14 residues. Germline trimming cut 7 bases from V and 5 bases from J; bases unmatched to any gene: 6. The CDR3 DNA reads TGTGCCAGCAAAGAAAGACAGGGGGATCAGCCCCAGCATTTT. Its translation is CASKERQGDQPQHF.

The chain couples TRBV7-8 to TRBJ2-1; unclear D gene. The germline V gene encodes CDR1 SGHVS and CDR2 FQNEAQ. The CDR3 covers 14 residues. The V end lost 2 bases, the J end lost 7 bases, and 12 bases lay between the germline ends. The chain's CDR3 is CASSLTALGNEQFF. The DNA for the CDR3 is TGTGCCAGCAGCTTAACCGCTTTGGGAAATGAGCAGTTCTTC.

Only one count was recorded for this clone. The chain combines TRBV21-1 with TRBJ2-4; TRBD1, the table's D call, lacks a check against the DNA. TRBV21-1 is a listed pseudogene. CDR3 size: 15 residues. This chain's CDR3 is CASSRQGSNNIIQYF. CDR3 DNA sequence: TGTGCCAGCAGCAGACAGGGTTCAAACAACATCATTCAGTACTTC.

The chain is built from TRBV13 and TRBJ2-7; D might be TRBD2 (5 bases). Deletions cut 4 bases from V and 2 bases from J, with 9 bases between. CDR1 is PRHDT, CDR2 FYEKMQ, per germline (reference sequence). The CDR3 consists of 13 residues. For the CDR3, the DNA is TGTGCCAGCAGCTCGGGGTCTACCTACGAGCAGTACTTC. Translation: CASSSGSTYEQYF. Based on the CDR3 plus reference TRBV13 and TRBJ2-7, the full variable domain is AAGVIQSPRHLIKEKRETATLKCYPIPRHDTVYWYQQGPGQDPQFLISFYEKMQSDKGSIPDRFSAQQFSDYHSELNMSSLELGDSALYFCASSSGSTYEQYFGPGTRLTVT.

This clone has a handful of counts. The gene calls are TRBV13 and TRBJ1-1; D is perhaps TRBD1 (6 bases). Trimming left V 7 bases short and J 0 bases short, with 9 bases between. CDR3 length: 13 residues. In germline, CDR1 is PRHDT, CDR2 FYEKMQ (reference sequence). DNA of the CDR3: TGTGCCAGCAATACAGGGTTGAACACTGAAGCTTTCTTT. This sequence encodes CASNTGLNTEAFF.

Note on this clone: Other DNA sequences in the same sample also yield this CDR3. V is TRBV27 and J is TRBJ1-1; no clear D gene. The V gene lost 0 bases and the J gene lost 1 base, with 3 bases spanning the gap. The CDR3 runs to 13 residues. The germline V gene has CDR1 MNHEY and CDR2 SMNVEV (reference sequence). For the CDR3, the DNA is TGTGCCAGCAGTTTATCAGAGAACACTGAAGCTTTCTTT. Its translation is CASSLSENTEAFF.

The chain joins TRBV27 to TRBJ2-5; TRBD2 might be the D (6 bases). Per the germline V gene, CDR1 is MNHEY and CDR2 is SMNVEV (reference sequence). V dropped 5 bases and J dropped 4 bases, with 11 bases sitting between them. This CDR3 comprises 13 residues. This CDR3 is CASSGGGGETQYF. The CDR3 bases are TGTGCCAGCAGTGGGGGAGGAGGAGAGACCCAGTACTTC.

V usage is TRBV18 and J usage is TRBJ2-7; 9 nucleotides line up with TRBD1. Germline loops: CDR1 KGHSH, CDR2 LQKENI. V was clipped by 8 bases and J by 5 bases; unmatched bases: 10. CDR3 length equals 14 residues. The CDR3 coding sequence is TGTGCCAGCATGACCGGGACAGGGATGAACGAGCAGTACTTC. Its translation is CASMTGTGMNEQYF.

CDR3: CASSPSGYYEQFF. CDR3 DNA sequence: TGTGCCAGCAGCCCATCGGGGTACTATGAGCAGTTCTTC. J is TRBJ2-1 and V is TRBV27, with D perhaps TRBD2 (5 bases). The germline V gene has CDR1 MNHEY and CDR2 SMNVEV (reference sequence). The CDR3 consists of 13 residues. Trimming pared 6 bases from V and 8 bases from J, leaving 14 bases between.

The V gene is TRBV5-1, the J gene TRBJ2-7, with 8 bases matching TRBD2. This CDR3 region has 17 residues. The J segment lost 0 bases and the V segment lost 0 bases, leaving 8 bases of the junction unmatched. The germline V gene has CDR1 SGHRS and CDR2 YFSETQ. The CDR3: CASSLATASGSSYEQYF. CDR3 DNA sequence: TGCGCCAGCAGCTTGGCCACGGCTAGCGGGTCCTCCTACGAGCAGTACTTC.